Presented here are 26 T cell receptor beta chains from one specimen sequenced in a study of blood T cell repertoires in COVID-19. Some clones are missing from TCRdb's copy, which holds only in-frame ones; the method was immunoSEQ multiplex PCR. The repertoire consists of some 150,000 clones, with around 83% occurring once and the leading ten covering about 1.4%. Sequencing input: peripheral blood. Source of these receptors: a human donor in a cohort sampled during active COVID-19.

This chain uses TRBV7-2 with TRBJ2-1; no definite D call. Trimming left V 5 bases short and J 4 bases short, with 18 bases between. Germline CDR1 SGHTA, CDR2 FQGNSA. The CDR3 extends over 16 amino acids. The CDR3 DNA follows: TGTGCCAGCAGCACCGCGGCGGCGTACTTTTACAATGAGCAGTTCTTC. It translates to CASSTAAAYFYNEQFF.

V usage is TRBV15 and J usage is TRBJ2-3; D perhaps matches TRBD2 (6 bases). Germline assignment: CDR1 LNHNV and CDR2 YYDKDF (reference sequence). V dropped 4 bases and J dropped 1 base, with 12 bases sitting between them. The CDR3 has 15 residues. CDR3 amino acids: CATSKPGEGTDTQYF. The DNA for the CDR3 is TGTGCCACCAGCAAGCCCGGGGAGGGCACAGATACGCAGTATTTT.

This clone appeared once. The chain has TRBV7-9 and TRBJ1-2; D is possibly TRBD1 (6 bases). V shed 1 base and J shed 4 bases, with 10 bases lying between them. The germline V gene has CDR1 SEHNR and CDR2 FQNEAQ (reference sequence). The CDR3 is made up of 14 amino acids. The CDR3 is CASSLGGDIYGYTF. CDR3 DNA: TGTGCCAGCAGCTTAGGAGGGGACATCTATGGCTACACCTTC.

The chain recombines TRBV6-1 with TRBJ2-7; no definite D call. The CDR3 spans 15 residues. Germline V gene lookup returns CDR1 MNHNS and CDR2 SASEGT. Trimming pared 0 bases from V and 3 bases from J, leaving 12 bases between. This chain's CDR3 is CASSEALQNLYEQYF. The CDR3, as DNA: TGTGCCAGCAGTGAAGCTTTACAGAACCTCTACGAGCAGTACTTC.

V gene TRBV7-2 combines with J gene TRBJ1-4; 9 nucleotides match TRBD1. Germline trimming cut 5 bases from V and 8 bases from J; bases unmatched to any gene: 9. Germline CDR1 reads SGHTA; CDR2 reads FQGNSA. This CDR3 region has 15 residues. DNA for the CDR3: TGTGCCAGCAGCCCATCGGACAGGGGAAGGGAAAAACTGTTTTTT. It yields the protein CASSPSDRGREKLFF.

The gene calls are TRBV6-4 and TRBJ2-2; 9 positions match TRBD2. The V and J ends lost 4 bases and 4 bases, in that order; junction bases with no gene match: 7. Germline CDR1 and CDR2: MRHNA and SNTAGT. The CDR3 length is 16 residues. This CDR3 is CASSVIAGVSTGELFF. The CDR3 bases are TGTGCCAGCAGTGTAATAGCGGGAGTTAGCACCGGGGAGCTGTTTTTT.

CDR3 nucleotides: TGTGCCAGCAGCGTACAAGGTAGCGGGGGAATACAAGAGACCCAGTACTTC. As protein: CASSVQGSGGIQETQYF. The chain joins TRBV9 to TRBJ2-5; 9 bases are a match to TRBD2. J lost 2 bases, V lost 1 base, and 9 bases had no gene match. The CDR3 is made up of 17 amino acids. The germline CDR1 and CDR2 sequences are SGDLS and YYNGEE.

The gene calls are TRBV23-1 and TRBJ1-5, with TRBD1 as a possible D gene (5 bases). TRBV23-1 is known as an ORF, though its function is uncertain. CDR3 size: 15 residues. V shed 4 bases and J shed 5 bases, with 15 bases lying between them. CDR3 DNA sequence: TGCGCCAGCAGTCCCTCTCGGGGGGTAGATCAGCCCCAGCATTTT. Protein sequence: CASSPSRGVDQPQHF.

The CDR3 nucleotides read TGTGCCAGCAGCCGAGACGGAGACACTGAAGCTTTCTTT. Its translation: CASSRDGDTEAFF. The chain joins TRBV16 to TRBJ1-1; D remains ambiguous. There are 13 residues in the CDR3. V was shortened by 4 bases and J by 3 bases, with 9 bases between the two germline ends. Per germline, CDR1 KGHSY and CDR2 FQNENV.

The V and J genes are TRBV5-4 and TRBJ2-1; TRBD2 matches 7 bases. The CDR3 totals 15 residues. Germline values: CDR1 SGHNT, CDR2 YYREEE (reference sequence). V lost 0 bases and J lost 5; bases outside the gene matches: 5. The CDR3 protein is CASSLGGGVDNEQFF. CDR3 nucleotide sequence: TGTGCCAGCAGCTTGGGGGGGGGAGTGGACAATGAGCAGTTCTTC.

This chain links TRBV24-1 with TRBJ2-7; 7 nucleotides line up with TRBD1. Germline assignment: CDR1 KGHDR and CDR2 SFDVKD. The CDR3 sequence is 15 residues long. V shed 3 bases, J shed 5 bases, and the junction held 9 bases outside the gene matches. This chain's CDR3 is CATSDQTGRRDEQYF. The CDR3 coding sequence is TGTGCCACCAGTGATCAGACAGGGAGACGGGACGAGCAGTACTTC.

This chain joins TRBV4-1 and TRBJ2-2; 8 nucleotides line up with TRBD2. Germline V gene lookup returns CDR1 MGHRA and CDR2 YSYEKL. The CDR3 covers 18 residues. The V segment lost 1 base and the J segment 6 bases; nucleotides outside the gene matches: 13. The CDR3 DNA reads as TGCGCCAGCAGCCAAGCGGTTCGGGGAGCGGGAGTTGCCGGGGAGCTGTTTTTT. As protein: CASSQAVRGAGVAGELFF.

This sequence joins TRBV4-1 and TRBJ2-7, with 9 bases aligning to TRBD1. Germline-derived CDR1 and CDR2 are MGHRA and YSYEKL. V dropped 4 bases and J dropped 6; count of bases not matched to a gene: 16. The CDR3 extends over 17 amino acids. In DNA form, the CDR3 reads TGCGCCAGCAGCCGAGGAAGGGGAAGGACAGGGGAGGGCGAGCAGTACTTC. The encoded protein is CASSRGRGRTGEGEQYF.

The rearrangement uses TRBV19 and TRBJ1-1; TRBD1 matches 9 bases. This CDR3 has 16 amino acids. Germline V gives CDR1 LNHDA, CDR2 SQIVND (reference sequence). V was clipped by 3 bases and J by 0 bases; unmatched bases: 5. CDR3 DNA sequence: TGTGCCAGTAGTATTTCGTGGACAGGGGTGAACACTGAAGCTTTCTTT. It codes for CASSISWTGVNTEAFF. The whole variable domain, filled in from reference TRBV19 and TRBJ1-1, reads DGGITQSPKYLFRKEGQNVTLSCEQNLNHDAMYWYRQDPGQGLRLIYYSQIVNDFQKGDIAEGYSVSREKKESFPLTVTSAQKNPTAFYLCASSISWTGVNTEAFFGQGTRLTVV.

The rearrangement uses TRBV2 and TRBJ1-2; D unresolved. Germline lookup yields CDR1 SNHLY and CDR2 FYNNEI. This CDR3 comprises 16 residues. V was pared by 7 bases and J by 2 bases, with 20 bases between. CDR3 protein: CASIYVPSRENYGYTF. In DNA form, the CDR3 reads TGTGCCAGCATCTATGTTCCCTCGAGGGAGAACTATGGCTACACCTTC.

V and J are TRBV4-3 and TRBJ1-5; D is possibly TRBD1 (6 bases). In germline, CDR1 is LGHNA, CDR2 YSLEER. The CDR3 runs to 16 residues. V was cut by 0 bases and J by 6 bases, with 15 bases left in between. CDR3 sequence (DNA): TGCGCCAGCAGCCAAGAAATAATGGCAGGGGTTCAGCCCCAGCATTTT. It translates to CASSQEIMAGVQPQHF.

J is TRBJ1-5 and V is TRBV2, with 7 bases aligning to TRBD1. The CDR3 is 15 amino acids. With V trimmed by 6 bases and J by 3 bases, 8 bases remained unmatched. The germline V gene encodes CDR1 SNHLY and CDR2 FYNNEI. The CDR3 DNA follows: TGTGCCAGCAGCGAAACAGGGGTGGACAATCAGCCCCAGCATTTT. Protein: CASSETGVDNQPQHF.

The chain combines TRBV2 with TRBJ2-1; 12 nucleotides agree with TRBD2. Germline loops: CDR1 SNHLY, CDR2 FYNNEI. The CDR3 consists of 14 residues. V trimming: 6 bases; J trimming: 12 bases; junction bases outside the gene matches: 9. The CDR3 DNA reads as TGTGCCAGCAGCCTCCTCCTAGCGGGAGGGCCGCAGTTCTTC. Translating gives CASSLLLAGGPQFF. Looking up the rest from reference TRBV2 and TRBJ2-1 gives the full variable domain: EPEVTQTPSHQVTQMGQEVILRCVPISNHLYFYWYRQILGQKVEFLVSFYNNEISEKSEIFDDQFSVERPDGSNFTLKIRSTKLEDSAMYFCASSLLLAGGPQFFGPGTRLTVL.

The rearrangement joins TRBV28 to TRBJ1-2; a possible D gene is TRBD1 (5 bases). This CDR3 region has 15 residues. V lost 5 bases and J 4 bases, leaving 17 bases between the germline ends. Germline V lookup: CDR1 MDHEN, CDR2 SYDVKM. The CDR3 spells CASSPPGQLFYGYTF. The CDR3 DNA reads TGTGCCAGCAGTCCCCCTGGACAACTTTTCTATGGCTACACCTTC.

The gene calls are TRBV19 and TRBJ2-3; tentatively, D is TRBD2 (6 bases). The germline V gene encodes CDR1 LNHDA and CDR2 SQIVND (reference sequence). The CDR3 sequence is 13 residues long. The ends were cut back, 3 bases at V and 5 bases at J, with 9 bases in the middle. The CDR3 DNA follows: TGTGCCAGTAGTATCCGGGGAGGAGATACGCAGTATTTT. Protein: CASSIRGGDTQYF. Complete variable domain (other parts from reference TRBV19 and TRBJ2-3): DGGITQSPKYLFRKEGQNVTLSCEQNLNHDAMYWYRQDPGQGLRLIYYSQIVNDFQKGDIAEGYSVSREKKESFPLTVTSAQKNPTAFYLCASSIRGGDTQYFGPGTRLTVL.

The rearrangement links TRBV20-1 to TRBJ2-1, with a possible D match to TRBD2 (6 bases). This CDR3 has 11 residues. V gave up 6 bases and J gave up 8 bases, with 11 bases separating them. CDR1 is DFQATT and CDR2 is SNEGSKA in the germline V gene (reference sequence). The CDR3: CSARRGDEQFF. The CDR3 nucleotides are TGCAGTGCAAGGAGGGGAGATGAGCAGTTCTTC.

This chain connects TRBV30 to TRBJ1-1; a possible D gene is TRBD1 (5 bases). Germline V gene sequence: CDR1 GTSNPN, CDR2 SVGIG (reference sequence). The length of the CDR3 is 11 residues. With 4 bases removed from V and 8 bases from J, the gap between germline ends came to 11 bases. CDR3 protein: CAWITTVEAFF. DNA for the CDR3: TGTGCCTGGATTACGACAGTAGAAGCTTTCTTT.

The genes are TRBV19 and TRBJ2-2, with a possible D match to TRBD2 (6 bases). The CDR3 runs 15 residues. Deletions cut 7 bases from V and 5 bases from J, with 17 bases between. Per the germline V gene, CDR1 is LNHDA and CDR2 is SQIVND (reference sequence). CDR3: CASTTIRDLTGELFF. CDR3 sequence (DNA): TGTGCCAGTACCACCATCCGGGACTTAACCGGGGAGCTGTTTTTT.

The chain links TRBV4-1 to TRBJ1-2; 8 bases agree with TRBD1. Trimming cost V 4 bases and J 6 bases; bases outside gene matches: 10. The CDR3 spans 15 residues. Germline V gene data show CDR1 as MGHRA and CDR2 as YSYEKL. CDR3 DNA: TGCGCCAGCAGCCCCGGCCAGGGGGCGCGGAATGGCTACACCTTC. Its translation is CASSPGQGARNGYTF.

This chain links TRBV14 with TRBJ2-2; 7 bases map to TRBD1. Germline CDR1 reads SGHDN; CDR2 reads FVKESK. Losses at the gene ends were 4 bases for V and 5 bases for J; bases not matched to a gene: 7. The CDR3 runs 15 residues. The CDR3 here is CASSRDRVGTGELFF. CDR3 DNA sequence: TGTGCCAGCAGCCGCGACAGGGTTGGGACCGGGGAGCTGTTTTTT.

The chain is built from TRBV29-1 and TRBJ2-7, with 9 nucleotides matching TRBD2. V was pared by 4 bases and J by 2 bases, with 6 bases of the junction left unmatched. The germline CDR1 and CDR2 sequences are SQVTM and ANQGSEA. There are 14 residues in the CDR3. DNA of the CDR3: TGCAGCGTTGTGGGTAGCGGGAGCGCCTACGAGCAGTACTTC. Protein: CSVVGSGSAYEQYF.